The clone carrying this T cell receptor (beta chain) was picked up many times. The antigen is not known. The sample belongs to a study of read filtering for tumor transcriptome and immune sequencing. On the study more broadly: The cohort had approximately 16 men and around 15 women aged about 45 to 90, mean roughly 66 years.

From germline, CDR1 is DFQATT and CDR2 SNEGSKA (reference sequence). The CDR3 contains 15 residues. The junction had 9 bases not matched to a gene; V was cut back by 4 bases and J by 5 bases. The library was built from 400 to 500 ng RNA with molecular barcoded adaptors for alpha/delta and beta/gamma chains. Using its own MiXCR run on the reads, TCRdb lists one record per CDR3 protein. The sample carries around 130,000 distinct CDR3 sequences, around 13% recorded once. Whole-study findings and limits: Even smaller IR-seq throughput identified most shared clonotypes.

The rearrangement uses TRBV20-1 and TRBJ2-1, with 9 bases fitting TRBD2. Material for sequencing was a population of CD138-negative cells sorted from bone marrow. The source of this sequence is a donor aged 40 or over with multiple myeloma. The CDR3 loop reads CSATSGRISDNEQFF. The CDR3, as DNA: TGCAGTGCTACCAGCGGGAGGATATCGGACAATGAGCAGTTCTTC.